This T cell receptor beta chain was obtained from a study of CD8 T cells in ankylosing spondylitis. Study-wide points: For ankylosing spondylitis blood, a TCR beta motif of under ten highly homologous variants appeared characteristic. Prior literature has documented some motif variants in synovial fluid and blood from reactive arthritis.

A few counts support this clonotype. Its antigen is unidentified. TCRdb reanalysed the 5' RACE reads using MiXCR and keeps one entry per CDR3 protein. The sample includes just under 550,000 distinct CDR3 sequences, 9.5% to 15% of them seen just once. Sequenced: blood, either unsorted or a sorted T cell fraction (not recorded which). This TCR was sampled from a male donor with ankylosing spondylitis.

CDR3 residues: CASSLAGTGAHEKLFF. Here the CDR3 DNA reads TGTGCCAGCAGCTTAGCGGGGACAGGGGCGCATGAAAAACTGTTTTTT. This chain connects TRBV7-6 to TRBJ1-4; TRBD1 agrees at 10 bases. J lost 6 bases, V lost 0 bases, and 4 bases had no gene match. Germline loops: CDR1 SGHVS, CDR2 FNYEAQ. This CDR3 region has 16 residues.